A selection of T cell receptor beta chains follows, all from one sample in a study of T cell repertoires in cytomegalovirus infection. TCRdb reanalysed the reads using MiXCR and keeps one entry per CDR3 protein. The table lists about 220,000 distinct CDR3 sequences, less than 50% of them singletons. No antigen is known for these receptors. The input for sequencing was CD8+ T cells from cultured PBMCs, taken from culture after CMV antigen stimulation. The receptors were gathered from a human donor in good health (CMV status not recorded). Some clones in this sample may be carry-over from other donors' samples. Each CDR3 is given with its conserved first and last residue. Each record gives: V gene, clone size, D gene, J gene, CDR3 DNA, CDR3 protein. D genes are given only for firm matches. Size is stated for part of the rows, as once, few or many counts, or as a class when the clone is expanded.

>TRBV6-1|once|NA|TRBJ2-7
TGTGCCAGCAGACCCCTTCGGGACCCCTCCTACGAGCAGTACTTC
CASRPLRDPSYEQYF
>TRBV7-2|many|TRBD1|TRBJ2-5
TGTGCCAGCAGCGCGCACCCCGGGACAGGGAACCAAGAGACCCAGTACTTC
CASSAHPGTGNQETQYF
>TRBV5-1|few|NA|TRBJ1-1
TGCGCCAGCAGCTTGCGCACTGAAGCTTTCTTT
CASSLRTEAFF
>TRBV27|NA|TRBD1|TRBJ1-2
TGTGCCAGCAGTCACGGGACAGGGTCTGCCTATGGCTACACCTTC
CASSHGTGSAYGYTF
>TRBV7-9|NA|NA|TRBJ1-5
TGTGCCAGCAGCTTAAATCAGGTCCAGCCCCAGCATTTT
CASSLNQVQPQHF
>TRBV27|NA|NA|TRBJ2-1
TGTGCCAGCTCCGCGAGCTCCTACAATGCGCAGTTCTTC
CASSASSYNAQFF
>TRBV19|NA|NA|TRBJ2-5
TGTGCCAGTAGTACGCGGAAAGAGACCCAGTACTTC
CASSTRKETQYF
>TRBV6-1|few|TRBD1|TRBJ1-2
TGTGCCAGCAGTGAAGAACAGGGGGCGAAACGCTATGGCTACACCTTC
CASSEEQGAKRYGYTF
>TRBV29-1|NA|NA|TRBJ2-7
TGCAGCGTTGAAACTCGTCCCACTTACGAGCAGTACTTC
CSVETRPTYEQYF
>TRBV28|NA|TRBD1|TRBJ1-2
TGTGCCAGCAGTTTTCGACAGGGAAACTATGGCTACACCTTC
CASSFRQGNYGYTF
>TRBV2|NA|NA|TRBJ2-5
TGTGCCAGCCTTGTTCAAGAGACCCAGTACTTC
CASLVQETQYF
>TRBV28|NA|TRBD1|TRBJ2-3
TGTGCCAGCAGTTCCCGGGACAGGGCGGCAGATACGCAGTATTTT
CASSSRDRAADTQYF
>TRBV10-3|few|NA|TRBJ2-5
TGTGCCATCAGTGACCCCGAGGGCAATCAGCAAGAGACCCAGTACTTC
CAISDPEGNQQETQYF
>TRBV15|NA|TRBD2|TRBJ2-7
TGTGCCACCAGCAGCCCTCGGACTAGCACCTACGAGCAGTACTTC
CATSSPRTSTYEQYF
>TRBV5-1|NA|NA|TRBJ2-1
TGCGCCAGCAGCTTGGTCGGCGACTCCTACAATGAGCAGTTCTTC
CASSLVGDSYNEQFF
>TRBV12-3/TRBV12-4|NA|NA|TRBJ1-5
TGTGCCAGCAGTTTCGGCAATTTGAATCAGCCCCAGCATTTT
CASSFGNLNQPQHF
>TRBV5-1|NA|NA|TRBJ2-7
TGCGCCAGCAGCTTTGGCAGGGATACCTACGAGCAGTACTTC
CASSFGRDTYEQYF
>TRBV11-2|NA|TRBD2|TRBJ2-3
TGTGCCAGCAGCTGGACCGGGACTAGCGGGGTTCTAGGTACAGATACGCAGTATTTT
CASSWTGTSGVLGTDTQYF
>TRBV12-3/TRBV12-4|once|TRBD1|TRBJ2-7
TGTGCCAGCCTCGGACAGGGGGGGTACGAGCAGTACTTC
CASLGQGGYEQYF
>TRBV28|NA|NA|TRBJ1-2
TGTGCCAGCAGACTAGAGGCCGTTGGTGGCTACACCTTC
CASRLEAVGGYTF
>TRBV4-2|NA|NA|TRBJ2-3
TGTGCCAGCAGCCAAGCGGGGGCCGAAGTAGATACGCAGTATTTT
CASSQAGAEVDTQYF
>TRBV7-9|few|NA|TRBJ2-3
TGTGCCAGCAAGGGCGGACCCACAGATACGCAGTATTTT
CASKGGPTDTQYF
>TRBV7-9|many|TRBD2|TRBJ2-7
TGTGCCAGCAGCCCCCCACTAGCGGGAGGTGGGTACGAGCAGTACTTC
CASSPPLAGGGYEQYF
>TRBV7-2|NA|NA|TRBJ2-7
TGTGCCAGCAGCCCGGGTGTCAACGAGCAGTACTTC
CASSPGVNEQYF
>TRBV15|few|NA|TRBJ2-7
TGTGCCACCAGCAGCCCAAGGGGGGCAGGGTCGCCCTACGAGCAGTACTTC
CATSSPRGAGSPYEQYF
>TRBV9|NA|NA|TRBJ2-7
TGTGCCAGCAGCCCCCCCAACGGGGGCCACGAGCAGTACTTC
CASSPPNGGHEQYF
>TRBV27|many|NA|TRBJ2-1
TGTGCCAGCGTCGAGTTAGGGGCCGATGAGCAGTTCTTC
CASVELGADEQFF
>TRBV7-6|NA|TRBD2|TRBJ2-7
TGTGCCAGCACCGTACTAGCGGGTCAATACGAGCAGTACTTC
CASTVLAGQYEQYF